This T cell receptor beta chain comes out of a study of a mutant IDH1 vaccine in newly diagnosed glioma. Study as a whole: Radiotherapy alone preceded vaccination by 4-6 weeks; alternatively, vaccination started with temozolomide cycles.

Indicated time point: week 35, safety follow-up. A single vaccine dose contained 300 ug of mutant IDH1 20-mer peptide, and topical imiquimod was used with it. Every donor had a new WHO grade 3 or 4 astrocytoma that was IDH1-mutant, with loss of nuclear ATRX. Notes on this clone: Its antigen is undetermined.

TCRdb keeps only in-frame clones here, not all; method: immunoSEQ multiplex PCR. The table lists tens of thousands of clones, 70% to 90% of them singletons. This sequence was found in a man aged 35 to 55 with glioma. The specimen was PBMCs, collected from a glioma patient whose treatment included an IDH1 peptide vaccine.

The CDR3, as DNA: TGTGCCAGCAGCTTAGAGGGAGGATACACAGATACGCAGTATTTT. Translation: CASSLEGGYTDTQYF. This chain joins TRBV7-2 and TRBJ2-3; a weak D match, TRBD2 (6 bases). V lost 1 base and J 2 bases, leaving 10 bases between the germline ends. The CDR3 has 15 residues. The germline V gene has CDR1 SGHTA and CDR2 FQGNSA.